These 19 T cell receptor beta chains share one sample of origin, sequenced in a study of T cell repertoires in cytomegalovirus infection. Each CDR3 protein is one row after TCRdb ran MiXCR on the reads. The data contain about 240,000 distinct CDR3 sequences, approximately 7% of them seen just once; the ten biggest clones take up about 6.3%. Sequenced: PBMCs. The receptors were sampled from a human donor in good health (CMV status not recorded). Some clones in this sample may be carry-over from other donors' samples.

In its sample, this clonotype was seen many times. V usage is TRBV12-3 or TRBV12-4 and J usage is TRBJ1-4; D may be TRBD1 (5 bases). Trimming left V 3 bases short and J 6 bases short, with 5 bases between. This CDR3 contains 12 residues. Written as DNA, the CDR3 is TGTGCCAGCAGTTTGGGGGATGAAAAACTGTTTTTT. This sequence encodes CASSLGDEKLFF.

There are many counts of this clonotype. The rearrangement links TRBV7-8 to TRBJ1-1, with TRBD1 matching over 12 bases. CDR3 length equals 17 residues. Unmatched junction bases numbered 6, after V lost 2 bases and J lost 2 bases. CDR1 is SGHVS and CDR2 is FQNEAQ in the germline V gene. CDR3 nucleotide sequence: TGTGCCAGCAGCTTAATGGGACAGGGGGCGTTTAACACTGAAGCTTTCTTT. This gives the protein CASSLMGQGAFNTEAFF.

This clonotype was seen many times. This rearrangement joins TRBV7-2 to TRBJ2-1, with 16 positions matching TRBD2. CDR3 length: 15 amino acids. J lost 10 bases, V lost 5 bases, and 5 bases had no gene match. CDR1 and CDR2 from the germline V gene are SGHTA and FQGNSA. In DNA form, the CDR3 reads TGTGCCAGCAGCGTGGGACTAGCGGGGGGGACAGAGCAGTTCTTC. Its translation: CASSVGLAGGTEQFF.

This clonotype was counted at least ten times. The V call is TRBV5-1, the J call TRBJ2-1, with D possibly being TRBD1 or TRBD2 (5 bases each). Trimming took 0 bases from V and 0 from J, leaving 7 bases between them. This CDR3 is 15 amino acids long. In germline, CDR1 is SGHRS, CDR2 YFSETQ. CDR3 loop: CASSLDGTSYNEQFF. The CDR3 bases are TGCGCCAGCAGCTTGGACGGGACCTCCTACAATGAGCAGTTCTTC.

A single count supports this clonotype. This may arise from a read error, as a much more abundant clone is one base away. The chain is built from TRBV11-1 and TRBJ2-1; 9 bases are shared with TRBD1. With the DNA end fitting TRBJ2-7 better, the J assignment may be wrong. Germline V gives CDR1 SGHAT, CDR2 FQDESV (reference sequence). The CDR3 sequence is 14 residues long. CDR3 DNA: TGTGCCAGCGTACGGGGACAGGGCTACAATGAGCAGTACTTC. Protein product: CASVRGQGYNEQYF.

This clonotype was seen at least ten times. This sequence joins TRBV6-2 or TRBV6-3 and TRBJ1-1, with 8 positions matching TRBD1. This CDR3 spans 16 amino acids. J lost 4 bases, V lost 6 bases, and 13 bases had no gene match. CDR1 is MNHEY, CDR2 SVGEGT, per germline. This CDR3 is CASRAQTGALGTEAFF. The CDR3 region has the DNA TGTGCCAGCAGGGCACAGACAGGGGCACTGGGCACTGAAGCTTTCTTT.

This clonotype has a count of ten or more. The V and J genes are TRBV20-1 and TRBJ2-5, with 10 bases that match TRBD1. The CDR3 consists of 14 residues. The ends lost 6 bases at V and 5 bases at J; junction bases unmatched: 9. Germline CDR1 and CDR2: DFQATT and SNEGSKA (reference sequence). In DNA, the CDR3 is TGCAGTGCGCCACGACAGGGGGCTGGGGAGACCCAGTACTTC. This sequence encodes CSAPRQGAGETQYF.

This clonotype was observed at least ten times. At one boundary the junction diverges from the germline segment, which might be a read error. The rearrangement links TRBV25-1 to TRBJ1-2; unclear D gene. CDR1 is MGHDK, CDR2 SYGVNS, per germline. The CDR3 is 13 amino acids. CDR3 nucleotides: TGTGCCAGCAGTGAACCCCCCTCACGAAAGCCCTACTTC. Its translation is CASSEPPSRKPYF.

This clonotype occurred many times. The chain combines TRBV7-2 with TRBJ2-1; 9 positions agree with TRBD1. V gave up 5 bases and J gave up 7 bases; unmatched junction bases: 9. The CDR3 length is 15 residues. From germline, CDR1 is SGHTA and CDR2 FQGNSA. DNA for the CDR3: TGTGCCAGCAGCCCCCCGGGACAGGGAAGAAATGAGCAGTTCTTC. Translation: CASSPPGQGRNEQFF.

This clonotype was counted only a few times. This sequence joins TRBV12-3 or TRBV12-4 and TRBJ2-2, with a weak D call TRBD2 (6 bases). This CDR3 is 14 amino acids long. Trimming removed 4 bases from V and 3 bases from J, with 9 bases in between. This CDR3 is CASSWGDDTGELFF. CDR3 nucleotides: TGTGCCAGCAGTTGGGGGGACGACACCGGGGAGCTGTTTTTT.

This clonotype has ten or more counts. The CDR3 protein is CASSLDGYSGNTIYF. CDR3 sequence (DNA): TGTGCCAGCAGCTTAGACGGATACTCTGGAAACACCATATATTTT. This chain connects TRBV7-2 to TRBJ1-3; D remains unclear. Germline loops: CDR1 SGHTA, CDR2 FQGNSA. This CDR3 contains 15 residues. Trimming stripped 1 base from V and 0 bases from J, with 7 bases between.

In its sample, this clonotype was seen many times. The rearrangement joins TRBV7-2 to TRBJ2-7; TRBD1 agrees at 7 bases. J lost 0 bases, V lost 5 bases, and 4 bases had no gene match. Germline lookup yields CDR1 SGHTA and CDR2 FQGNSA. The CDR3 runs to 14 residues. This CDR3 is CASSLRQGSYEQYF. As DNA, the CDR3 is TGTGCCAGCAGCCTCAGACAGGGCTCCTACGAGCAGTACTTC.

Many counts were recorded for this clonotype. V and J are TRBV14 and TRBJ1-4; D is possibly TRBD1 (5 bases). V shed 4 bases and J shed 0 bases, with 12 bases lying between them. Per the germline V gene, CDR1 is SGHDN and CDR2 is FVKESK. This CDR3 is built from 16 residues. The CDR3 reads CASSLSGDSTNEKLFF. The CDR3 region has the DNA TGTGCCAGCAGCCTATCCGGGGACTCAACTAATGAAAAACTGTTTTTT.

The sample holds many counts of this clonotype. The rearrangement links TRBV7-2 to TRBJ1-1; D is ambiguous. CDR3 length equals 12 residues. Germline CDR1 and CDR2: SGHTA and FQGNSA. The germline V and J ends were trimmed by 5 bases and 0 bases, with 4 bases remaining between them. This CDR3 reads CASSMLNTEAFF. In DNA form, the CDR3 reads TGTGCCAGCAGCATGTTGAACACTGAAGCTTTCTTT.

This clonotype was counted at least ten times. The V and J genes are TRBV10-3 and TRBJ1-3; 10 positions match TRBD1. Germline CDR1 and CDR2: ENHRY and SYGVKD. The CDR3 sequence is 15 residues long. V gave up 4 bases and J gave up 2 bases; unmatched junction bases: 2. For the CDR3, the DNA is TGTGCCATCAGTGGACAGGGGGCTACTGGAAACACCATATATTTT. It yields the protein CAISGQGATGNTIYF.

This clonotype was observed many times. The gene calls are TRBV30 and TRBJ2-1; TRBD2 matches 7 bases. The germline gives CDR1 GTSNPN, CDR2 SVGIG (reference sequence). V lost 0 bases to trimming and J lost 0 bases; unmatched junction nucleotides: 5. The CDR3 covers 16 residues. The CDR3 nucleotides are TGTGCCTGGAGTGTAAAGGGACTACCCTCCTACAATGAGCAGTTCTTC. Translation gives CAWSVKGLPSYNEQFF.

In this sample, this clonotype turned up many times. V and J are TRBV29-1 and TRBJ1-3; 7 positions match TRBD1. Germline CDR1 SQVTM, CDR2 ANQGSEA. V gave up 6 bases and J gave up 0 bases; unmatched junction bases: 5. This CDR3 has 14 amino acids. CDR3 sequence reads: CSVDREPSGNTIYF. CDR3 coding DNA: TGCAGCGTAGACAGGGAACCCTCTGGAAACACCATATATTTT.

In its sample, this clonotype was seen many times. V is TRBV7-9 and J is TRBJ1-2; D perhaps matches TRBD1 (6 bases). Trimming took off 5 bases at V and 3 bases at J, with 10 bases between the two ends. The germline V gene has CDR1 SEHNR and CDR2 FQNEAQ (reference sequence). CDR3 length: 13 amino acids. The CDR3 sequence: CASSDRTDYGYTF. In nucleotides, the CDR3 is TGTGCCAGCAGCGACAGGACAGACTATGGCTACACCTTC.

This clonotype was counted many times. The chain employs TRBV12-3 or TRBV12-4 and TRBJ2-4; the D gene is possibly TRBD1 (7 bases). CDR3 length equals 17 residues. V gave up 2 bases and J gave up 0 bases, with 14 bases separating them. The CDR3, as DNA: TGTGCCAGCAGTTTACTCGCAGGGGGGATAGCCAAAAACATTCAGTACTTC. This gives the protein CASSLLAGGIAKNIQYF.